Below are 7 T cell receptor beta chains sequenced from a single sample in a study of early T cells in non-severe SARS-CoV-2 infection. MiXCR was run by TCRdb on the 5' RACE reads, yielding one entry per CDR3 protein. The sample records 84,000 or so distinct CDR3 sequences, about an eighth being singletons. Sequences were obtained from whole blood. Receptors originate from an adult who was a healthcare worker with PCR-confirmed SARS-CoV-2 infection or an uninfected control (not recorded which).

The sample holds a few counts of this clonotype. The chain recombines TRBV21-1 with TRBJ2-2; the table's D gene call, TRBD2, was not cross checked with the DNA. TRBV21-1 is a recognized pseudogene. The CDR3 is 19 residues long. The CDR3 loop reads CASSTKRGREGGGTGELFF. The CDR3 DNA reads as TGTGCCAGCAGCACCAAACGTGGAAGGGAGGGCGGCGGCACCGGGGAGCTGTTTTTT.

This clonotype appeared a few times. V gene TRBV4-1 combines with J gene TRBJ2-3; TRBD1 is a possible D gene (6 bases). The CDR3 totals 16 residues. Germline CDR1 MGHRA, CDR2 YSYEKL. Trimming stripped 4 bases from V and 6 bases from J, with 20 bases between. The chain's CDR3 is CASSPRTASTVDTQYF. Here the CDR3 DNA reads TGCGCCAGCAGCCCTCGGACAGCCTCGACGGTGGATACGCAGTATTTT.

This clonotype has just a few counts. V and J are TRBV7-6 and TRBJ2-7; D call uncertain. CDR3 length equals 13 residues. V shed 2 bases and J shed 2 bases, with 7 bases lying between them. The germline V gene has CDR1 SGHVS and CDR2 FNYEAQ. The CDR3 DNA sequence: TGTGCCAGCAGCTTAAGAGTGCCCTACGAGCAGTACTTC. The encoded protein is CASSLRVPYEQYF.

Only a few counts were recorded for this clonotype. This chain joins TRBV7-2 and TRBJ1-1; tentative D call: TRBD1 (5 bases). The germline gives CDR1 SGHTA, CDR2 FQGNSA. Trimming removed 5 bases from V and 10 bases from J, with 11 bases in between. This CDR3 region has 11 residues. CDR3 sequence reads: CASSPIGGAFF. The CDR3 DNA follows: TGTGCCAGCAGCCCCATTGGGGGAGCTTTCTTT.

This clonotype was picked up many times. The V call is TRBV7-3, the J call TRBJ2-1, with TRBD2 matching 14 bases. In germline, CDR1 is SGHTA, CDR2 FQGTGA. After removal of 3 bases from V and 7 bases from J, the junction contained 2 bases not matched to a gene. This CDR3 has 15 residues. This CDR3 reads CASSLGTSGGNEQFF. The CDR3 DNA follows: TGTGCCAGCAGCTTGGGGACTAGCGGGGGAAATGAGCAGTTCTTC.

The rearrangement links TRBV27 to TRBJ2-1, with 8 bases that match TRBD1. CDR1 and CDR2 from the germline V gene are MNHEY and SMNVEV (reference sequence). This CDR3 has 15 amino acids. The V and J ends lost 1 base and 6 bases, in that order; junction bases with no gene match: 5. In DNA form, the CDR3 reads TGTGCCAGCAGTTTATGGGGACAGGAGACCAATGAGCAGTTCTTC. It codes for CASSLWGQETNEQFF.

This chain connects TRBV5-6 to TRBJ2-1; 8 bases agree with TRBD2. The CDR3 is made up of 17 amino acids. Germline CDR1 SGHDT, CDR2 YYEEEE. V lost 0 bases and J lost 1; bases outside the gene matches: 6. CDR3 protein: CASSLGPSGRSYNEQFF. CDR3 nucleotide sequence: TGTGCCAGCAGCTTGGGGCCTAGCGGGCGATCCTACAATGAGCAGTTCTTC.